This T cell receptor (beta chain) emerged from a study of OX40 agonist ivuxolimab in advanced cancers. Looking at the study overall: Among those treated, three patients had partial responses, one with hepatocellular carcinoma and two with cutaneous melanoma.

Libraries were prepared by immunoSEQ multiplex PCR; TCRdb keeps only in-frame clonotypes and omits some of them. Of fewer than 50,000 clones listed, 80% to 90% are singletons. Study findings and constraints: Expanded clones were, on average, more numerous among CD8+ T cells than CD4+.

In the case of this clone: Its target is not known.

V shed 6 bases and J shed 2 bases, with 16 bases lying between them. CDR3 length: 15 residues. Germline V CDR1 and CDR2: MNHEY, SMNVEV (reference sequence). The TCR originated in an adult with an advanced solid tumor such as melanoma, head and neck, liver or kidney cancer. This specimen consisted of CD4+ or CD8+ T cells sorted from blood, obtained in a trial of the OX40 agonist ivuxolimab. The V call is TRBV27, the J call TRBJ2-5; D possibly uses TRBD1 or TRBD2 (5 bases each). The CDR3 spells CASRPEGSSQETQYF. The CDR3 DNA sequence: TGTGCCAGCAGACCCGAGGGGAGCAGTCAAGAGACCCAGTACTTC.